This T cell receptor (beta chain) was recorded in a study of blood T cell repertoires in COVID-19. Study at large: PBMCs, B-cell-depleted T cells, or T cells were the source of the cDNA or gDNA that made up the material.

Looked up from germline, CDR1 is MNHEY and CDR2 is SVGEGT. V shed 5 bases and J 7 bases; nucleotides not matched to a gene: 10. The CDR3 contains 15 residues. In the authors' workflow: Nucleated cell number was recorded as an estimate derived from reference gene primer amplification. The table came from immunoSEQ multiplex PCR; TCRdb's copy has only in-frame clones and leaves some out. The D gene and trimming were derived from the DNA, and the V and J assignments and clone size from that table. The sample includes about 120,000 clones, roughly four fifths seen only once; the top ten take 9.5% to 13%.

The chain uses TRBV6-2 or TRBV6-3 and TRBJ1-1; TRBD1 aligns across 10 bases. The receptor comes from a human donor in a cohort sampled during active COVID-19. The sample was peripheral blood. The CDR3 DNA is TGTGCCAGCAGTGCGGCGGGACAGGGGTCCCATGAAGCTTTCTTT. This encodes CASSAAGQGSHEAFF.